The source of this TCR beta chain is a study of radiotherapy plus CTLA-4 blockade in lung cancer. A word on this clone: The target antigen is unknown.

Overall study findings and caveats: It was early blood T cell clone dynamics, with interferon-beta, that reportedly best predicted response. TCR clones originating in tumors grew in number in blood after radiotherapy plus ipilimumab.

Germline assignment: CDR1 SQVTM and CDR2 ANQGSEA. V gave up 5 bases and J gave up 1 base, with 6 bases separating them. The CDR3 consists of 13 residues. Only in-frame clones appear in the TCRdb table, and some are missing; sequencing was by immunoSEQ multiplex PCR. Here the sample spans about 40,000 clones, 65% to 90% being singletons. The sequence derives from a human donor with non-small cell lung cancer whose response to radiotherapy plus ipilimumab could not be evaluated. The sample in question was peripheral blood, obtained from a patient treated with radiotherapy plus ipilimumab. The chain combines TRBV29-1 with TRBJ2-6, with a possible D match to TRBD1 (6 bases). The CDR3 coding sequence is TGCAGCGTTACAGGGTCTGGGGCCAACGTCCTGACTTTC. It is translated as CSVTGSGANVLTF.